Listed here is a single T cell receptor (beta chain). Its antigen is unknown. The sample originates from a study of shared clonotypes between healthy human individuals. Profiled with immunoSEQ multiplex PCR; TCRdb holds only in-frame clones, not every one. The profile shows about 2.3 million clones, just over 90% of them singletons. Germline V gene data show CDR1 as MNHNS and CDR2 as SASEGT. Trimming pared 3 bases from V and 4 bases from J, leaving 13 bases between. This CDR3 spans 15 amino acids. Study results and limitations: Shared across a few donors were around 5% of the naive CD4 clonotypes. Incomplete sequencing of sorted subsets was indicated by rarefaction despite large depth.

The specimen was naive CD4+ T cells from PBMCs. Regarding subset: CD45RA+ positively selected. The V gene is TRBV6-1, the J gene TRBJ2-1; the D gene is possibly TRBD2 (6 bases). The sequence was collected from a man aged 18 to 30 in good health. Some clones in this sample may be carry-over from other donors' samples. The CDR3 reads CASSDGTFLYNEQFF. The CDR3 bases are TGTGCCAGCAGTGACGGGACTTTCCTATACAATGAGCAGTTCTTC.